This TCR beta chain emerged from a study of tumor and adjacent non-tumor tissue in lung cancer. Study as a whole: Aged roughly 31 to 85 years, patients included 9 to 11 men and five or six women with stage I to III disease. Approximately 4.2 million productive TCRbeta reads were obtained per sample on average.

A modified ARM-PCR protocol with three rounds of nested PCR amplified TCRbeta. TCRdb re-called the multiplex PCR reads with MiXCR, one entry per CDR3 protein. Of 80,000 to 130,000 distinct CDR3 sequences in the sample, about 60% were seen once. With regard to this clonotype: Antigen: not known.

Germline V lookup: CDR1 SQVTM, CDR2 ANQGSEA. This CDR3 spans 14 amino acids. Notes on the study in general: Tumor tissue had significantly higher TCR diversity than normal lung. Top 100 clones took a larger repertoire share in normal lung.

No cell sorting was done before RNA was extracted from the tissue. The normal lung tissue was taken more than 3 cm from the tumor edge. This rearrangement joins TRBV29-1 to TRBJ2-2, with 7 positions matching TRBD1. Specimen: distant non-tumor lung tissue. This receptor was obtained from a man aged 30-40 years with non-small cell lung cancer. In DNA, the CDR3 is TGCTGTGCAAGAGGGGGCCCAGACACCGGGGAGCTGTTTTTT. Protein product: CCARGGPDTGELFF.